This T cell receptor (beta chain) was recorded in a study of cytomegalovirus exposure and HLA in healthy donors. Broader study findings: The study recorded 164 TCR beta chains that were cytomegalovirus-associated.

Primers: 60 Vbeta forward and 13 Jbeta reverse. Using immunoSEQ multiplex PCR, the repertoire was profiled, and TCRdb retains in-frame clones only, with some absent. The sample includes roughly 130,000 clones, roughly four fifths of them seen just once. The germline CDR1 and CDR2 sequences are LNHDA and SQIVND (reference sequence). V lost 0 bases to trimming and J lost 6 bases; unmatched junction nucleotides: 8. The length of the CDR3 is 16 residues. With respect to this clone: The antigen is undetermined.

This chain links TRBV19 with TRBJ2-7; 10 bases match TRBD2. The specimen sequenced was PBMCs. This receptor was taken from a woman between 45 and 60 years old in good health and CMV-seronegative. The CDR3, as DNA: TGTGCCAGTAGTATAGATGTCCTAGCGGGAGCCTGCGAGCAGTACTTC. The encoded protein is CASSIDVLAGACEQYF.